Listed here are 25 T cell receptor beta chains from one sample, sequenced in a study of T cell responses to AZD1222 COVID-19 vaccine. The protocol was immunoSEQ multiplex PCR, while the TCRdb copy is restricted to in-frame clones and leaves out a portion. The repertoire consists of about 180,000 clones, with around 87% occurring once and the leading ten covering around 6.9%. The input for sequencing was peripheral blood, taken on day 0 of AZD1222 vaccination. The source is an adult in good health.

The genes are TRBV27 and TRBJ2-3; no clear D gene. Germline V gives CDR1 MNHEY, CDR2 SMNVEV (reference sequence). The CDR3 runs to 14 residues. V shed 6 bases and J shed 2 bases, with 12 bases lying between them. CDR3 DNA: TGTGCCAGCAGCCTAATCCGTCTCACAGATACGCAGTATTTT. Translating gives CASSLIRLTDTQYF.

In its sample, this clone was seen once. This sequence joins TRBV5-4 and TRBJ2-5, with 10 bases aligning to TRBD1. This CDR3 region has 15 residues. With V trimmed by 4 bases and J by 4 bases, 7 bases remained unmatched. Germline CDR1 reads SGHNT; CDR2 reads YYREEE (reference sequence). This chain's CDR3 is CASSLPRDRGETQYF. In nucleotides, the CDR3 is TGTGCCAGCAGCCTCCCCCGGGACAGGGGAGAGACCCAGTACTTC. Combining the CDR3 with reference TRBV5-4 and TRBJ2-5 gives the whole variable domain ETGVTQSPTHLIKTRGQQVTLRCSSQSGHNTVSWYQQALGQGPQFIFQYYREEENGRGNFPPRFSGLQFPNYSSELNVNALELDDSALYLCASSLPRDRGETQYFGPGTRLLVL.

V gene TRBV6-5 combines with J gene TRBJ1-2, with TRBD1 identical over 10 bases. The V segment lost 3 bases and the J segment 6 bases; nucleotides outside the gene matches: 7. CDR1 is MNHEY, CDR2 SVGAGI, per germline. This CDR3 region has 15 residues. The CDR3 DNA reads TGTGCCAGCAGTTATCGGACAGGGGGAGGTAATGGCTACACCTTC. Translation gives CASSYRTGGGNGYTF.

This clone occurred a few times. The chain's CDR3 is CASSPGSDPNYEQYV. CDR3 sequence (DNA): TGTGCCAGCTCACCGGGCTCGGACCCAAACTACGAGCAGTACGTC. The J gene is TRBJ2-7, the V gene TRBV18; D unclear. The CDR3 runs to 15 residues. Germline V gene lookup returns CDR1 KGHSH and CDR2 LQKENI. Trimming shortened V by 3 bases and J by 3 bases, and 15 bases separated the two germline ends.

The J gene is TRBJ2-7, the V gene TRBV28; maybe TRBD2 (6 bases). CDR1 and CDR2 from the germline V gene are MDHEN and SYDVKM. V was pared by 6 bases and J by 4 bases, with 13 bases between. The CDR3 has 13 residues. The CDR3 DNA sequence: TGTGCCAGCAGAATTGAGGGGAGGTACGAGCAGTACTTC. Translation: CASRIEGRYEQYF. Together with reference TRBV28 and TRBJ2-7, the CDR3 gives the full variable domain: DVKVTQSSRYLVKRTGEKVFLECVQDMDHENMFWYRQDPGLGLRLIYFSYDVKMKEKGDIPEGYSVSREKKERFSLILESASTNQTSMYLCASRIEGRYEQYFGPGTRLTVT.

Here the CDR3 DNA reads TGTGCCAGCAGTGAAATCTCAGGGGTTCGGTATTTCGAGCAGTACGTC. Amino acid sequence: CASSEISGVRYFEQYV. This chain links TRBV2 with TRBJ2-7; possible D gene TRBD1, 6 bases. CDR1 is SNHLY and CDR2 is FYNNEI in the germline V gene. This CDR3 has 16 amino acids. Trimming shortened V by 2 bases and J by 6 bases, and 20 bases separated the two germline ends.

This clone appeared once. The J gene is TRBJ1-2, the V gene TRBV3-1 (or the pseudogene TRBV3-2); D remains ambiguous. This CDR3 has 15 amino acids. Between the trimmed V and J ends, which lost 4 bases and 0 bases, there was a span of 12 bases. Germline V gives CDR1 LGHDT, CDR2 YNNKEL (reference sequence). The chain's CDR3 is CASSRSTNSNYGYTF. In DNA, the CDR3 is TGTGCCAGCAGCCGAAGTACGAATTCTAACTATGGCTACACCTTC.

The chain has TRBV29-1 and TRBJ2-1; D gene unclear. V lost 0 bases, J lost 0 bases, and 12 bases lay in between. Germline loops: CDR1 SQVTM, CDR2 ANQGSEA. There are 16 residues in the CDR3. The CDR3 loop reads CSVEDRAKSSYNEQFF. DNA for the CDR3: TGCAGCGTTGAAGATCGGGCCAAAAGCTCCTACAATGAGCAGTTCTTC.

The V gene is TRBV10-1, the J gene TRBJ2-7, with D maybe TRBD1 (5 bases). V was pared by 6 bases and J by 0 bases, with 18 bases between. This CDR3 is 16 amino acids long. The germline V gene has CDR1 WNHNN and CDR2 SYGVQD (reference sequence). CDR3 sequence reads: CASRADSLRSSYEQYV. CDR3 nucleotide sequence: TGCGCCAGCAGGGCCGACAGCCTGAGGAGCTCCTACGAGCAGTACGTC.

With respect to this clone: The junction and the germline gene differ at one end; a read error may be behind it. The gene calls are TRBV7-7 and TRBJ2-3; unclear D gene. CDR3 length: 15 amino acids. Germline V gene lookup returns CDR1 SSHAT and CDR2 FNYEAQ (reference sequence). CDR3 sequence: CASSPNSGGTDTQYF. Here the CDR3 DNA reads TGTGCTAGCAGCCCCAATTCAGGTGGCACAGATACGCAGTATTTT.

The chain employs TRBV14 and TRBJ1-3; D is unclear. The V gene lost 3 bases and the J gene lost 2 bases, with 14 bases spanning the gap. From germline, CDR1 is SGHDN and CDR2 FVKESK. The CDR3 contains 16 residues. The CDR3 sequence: CASSHSKILTGNTIYF. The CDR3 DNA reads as TGTGCCAGCAGCCATTCCAAGATCCTCACTGGAAACACCATATATTTT.

CDR3 protein: CASSESGGRETQYF. The CDR3 bases are TGCGCCAGCAGTGAGTCGGGTGGGCGAGAGACCCAGTACTTC. The chain couples TRBV10-1 to TRBJ2-5; D unclear. Trimming shortened V by 0 bases and J by 4 bases, and 9 bases separated the two germline ends. Germline V gene lookup returns CDR1 WNHNN and CDR2 SYGVQD (reference sequence). The CDR3 is 14 amino acids.

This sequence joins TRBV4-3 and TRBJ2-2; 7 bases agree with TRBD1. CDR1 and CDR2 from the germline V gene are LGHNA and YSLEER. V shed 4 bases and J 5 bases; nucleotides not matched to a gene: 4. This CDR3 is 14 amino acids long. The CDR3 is CASSPDRVTGELFF. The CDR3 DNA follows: TGCGCCAGCAGCCCTGACAGGGTTACCGGGGAGCTGTTTTTT.

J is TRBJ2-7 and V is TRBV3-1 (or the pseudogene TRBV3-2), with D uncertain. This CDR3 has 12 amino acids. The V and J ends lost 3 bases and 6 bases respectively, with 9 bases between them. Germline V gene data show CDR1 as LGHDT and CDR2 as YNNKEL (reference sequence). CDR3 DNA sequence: TGTGCCAGCAGCCAGGTTCTGGGCGAGCAGTACTTC. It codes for CASSQVLGEQYF.

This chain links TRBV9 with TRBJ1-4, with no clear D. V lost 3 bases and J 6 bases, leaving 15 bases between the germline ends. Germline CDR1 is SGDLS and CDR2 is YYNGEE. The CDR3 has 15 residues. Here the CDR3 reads CASSAALFPYEKLFF. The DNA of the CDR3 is TGTGCCAGCAGCGCCGCCCTCTTCCCATATGAAAAACTGTTTTTT.

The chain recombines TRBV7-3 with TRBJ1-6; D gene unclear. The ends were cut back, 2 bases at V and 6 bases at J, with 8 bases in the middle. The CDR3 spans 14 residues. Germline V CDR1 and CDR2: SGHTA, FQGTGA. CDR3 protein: CASSLLGGNSPLHF. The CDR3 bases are TGTGCCAGCAGCTTACTGGGAGGTAATTCACCCCTCCACTTT.

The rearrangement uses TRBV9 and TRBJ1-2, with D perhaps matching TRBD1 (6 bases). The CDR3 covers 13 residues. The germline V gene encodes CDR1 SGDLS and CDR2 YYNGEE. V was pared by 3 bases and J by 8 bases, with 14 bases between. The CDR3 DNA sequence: TGTGCCAGCAGCGGTCGTGGGGGCGGAGGCTACACCTTC. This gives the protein CASSGRGGGGYTF.

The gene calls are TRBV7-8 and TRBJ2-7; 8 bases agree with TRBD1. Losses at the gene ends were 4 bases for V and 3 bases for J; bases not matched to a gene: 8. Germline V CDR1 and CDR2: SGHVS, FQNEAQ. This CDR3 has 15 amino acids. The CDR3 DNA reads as TGTGCCAGCAGCTCGACAGGGGCGAGATTCTACGAGCAGTACTTC. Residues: CASSSTGARFYEQYF.

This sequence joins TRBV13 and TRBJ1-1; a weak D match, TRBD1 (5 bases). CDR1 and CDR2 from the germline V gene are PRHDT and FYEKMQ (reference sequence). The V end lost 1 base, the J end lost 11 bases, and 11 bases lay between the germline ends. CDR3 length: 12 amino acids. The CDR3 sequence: CASSLERTNAFF. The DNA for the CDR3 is TGTGCCAGCAGCTTAGAACGGACAAACGCTTTCTTT. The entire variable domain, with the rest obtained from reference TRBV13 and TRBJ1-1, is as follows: AAGVIQSPRHLIKEKRETATLKCYPIPRHDTVYWYQQGPGQDPQFLISFYEKMQSDKGSIPDRFSAQQFSDYHSELNMSSLELGDSALYFCASSLERTNAFFGQGTRLTVV.

Here the CDR3 reads CASGQEPYNEQFF. The CDR3 DNA reads as TGTGCCAGTGGACAGGAACCCTACAATGAGCAGTTCTTC. The J gene is TRBJ2-1, the V gene TRBV9; TRBD1 matches 7 bases. Trimming removed 8 bases from V and 2 bases from J; junction bases left unmatched: 4. Germline CDR1 is SGDLS and CDR2 is YYNGEE. The length of the CDR3 is 13 residues. The full variable domain, in which reference TRBV9 and TRBJ2-1 provide the parts outside the CDR3, is DSGVTQTPKHLITATGQRVTLRCSPRSGDLSVYWYQQSLDQGLQFLIQYYNGEERAKGNILERFSAQQFPDLHSELNLSSLELGDSALYFCASGQEPYNEQFFGPGTRLTVL.

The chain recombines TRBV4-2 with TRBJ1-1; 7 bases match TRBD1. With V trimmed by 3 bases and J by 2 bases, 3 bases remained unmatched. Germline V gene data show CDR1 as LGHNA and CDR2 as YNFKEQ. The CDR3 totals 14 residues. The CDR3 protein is CASSHGTANTEAFF. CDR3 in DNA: TGTGCCAGCAGCCATGGGACAGCCAACACTGAAGCTTTCTTT.

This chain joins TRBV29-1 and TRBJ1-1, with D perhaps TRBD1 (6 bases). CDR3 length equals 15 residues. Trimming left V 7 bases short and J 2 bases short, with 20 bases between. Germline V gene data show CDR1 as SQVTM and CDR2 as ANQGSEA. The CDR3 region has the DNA TGCAGCGCAGAGTGGTTGCCAGGGGCTAACACTGAAGCTTTCTTT. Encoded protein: CSAEWLPGANTEAFF.

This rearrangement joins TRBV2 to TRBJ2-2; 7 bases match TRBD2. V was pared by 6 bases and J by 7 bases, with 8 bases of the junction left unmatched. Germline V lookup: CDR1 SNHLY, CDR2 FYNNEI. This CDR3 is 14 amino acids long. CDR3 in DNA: TGTGCCAGCAGAGTCACAGCGGGAAACGGGGAGCTGTTTTTT. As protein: CASRVTAGNGELFF. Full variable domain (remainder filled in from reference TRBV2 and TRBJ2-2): EPEVTQTPSHQVTQMGQEVILRCVPISNHLYFYWYRQILGQKVEFLVSFYNNEISEKSEIFDDQFSVERPDGSNFTLKIRSTKLEDSAMYFCASRVTAGNGELFFGEGSRLTVL.

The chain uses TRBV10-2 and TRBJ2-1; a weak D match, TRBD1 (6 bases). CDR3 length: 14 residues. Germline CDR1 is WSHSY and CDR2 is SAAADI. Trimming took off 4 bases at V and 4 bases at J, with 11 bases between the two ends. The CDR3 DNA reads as TGCGCCAGCAGTGGGACAGACCGATACAATGAGCAGTTCTTC. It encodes CASSGTDRYNEQFF.

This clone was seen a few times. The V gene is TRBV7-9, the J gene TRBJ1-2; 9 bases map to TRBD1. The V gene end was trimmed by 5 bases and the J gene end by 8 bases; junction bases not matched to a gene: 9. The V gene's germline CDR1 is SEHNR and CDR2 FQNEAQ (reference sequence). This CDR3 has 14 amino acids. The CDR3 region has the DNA TGTGCCAGCAGCGTCACAGGGGGCGGAGTGGGCTACACCTTC. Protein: CASSVTGGGVGYTF.